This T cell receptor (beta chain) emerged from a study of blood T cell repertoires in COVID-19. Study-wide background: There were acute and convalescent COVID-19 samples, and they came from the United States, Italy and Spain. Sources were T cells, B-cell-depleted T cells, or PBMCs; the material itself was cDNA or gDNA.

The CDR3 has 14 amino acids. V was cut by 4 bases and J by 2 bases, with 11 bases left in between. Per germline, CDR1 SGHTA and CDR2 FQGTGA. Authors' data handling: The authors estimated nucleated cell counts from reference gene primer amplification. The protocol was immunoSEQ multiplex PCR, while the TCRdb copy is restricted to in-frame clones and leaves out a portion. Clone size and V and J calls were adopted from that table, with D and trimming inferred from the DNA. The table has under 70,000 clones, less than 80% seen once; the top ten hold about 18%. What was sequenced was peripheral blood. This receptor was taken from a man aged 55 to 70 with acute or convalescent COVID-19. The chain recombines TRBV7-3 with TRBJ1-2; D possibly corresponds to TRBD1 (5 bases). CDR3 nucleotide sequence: TGTGCCAGCAGCTCCAGGGAGGGGAACTATGGCTACACCTTC. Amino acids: CASSSREGNYGYTF.